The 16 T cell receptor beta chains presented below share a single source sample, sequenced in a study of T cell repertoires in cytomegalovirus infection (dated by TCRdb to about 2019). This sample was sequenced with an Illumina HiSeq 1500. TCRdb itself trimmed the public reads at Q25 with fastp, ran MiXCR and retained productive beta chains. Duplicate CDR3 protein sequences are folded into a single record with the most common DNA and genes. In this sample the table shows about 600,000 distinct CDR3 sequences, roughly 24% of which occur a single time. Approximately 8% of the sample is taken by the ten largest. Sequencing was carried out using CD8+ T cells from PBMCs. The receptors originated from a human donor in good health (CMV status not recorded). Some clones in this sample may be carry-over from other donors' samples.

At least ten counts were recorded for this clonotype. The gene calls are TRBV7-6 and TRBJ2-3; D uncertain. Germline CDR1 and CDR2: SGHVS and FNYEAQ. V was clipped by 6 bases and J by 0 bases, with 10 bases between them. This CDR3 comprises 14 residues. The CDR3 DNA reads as TGTGCCAGCAGGACGGGCGCTAGCACAGATACGCAGTATTTT. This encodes CASRTGASTDTQYF.

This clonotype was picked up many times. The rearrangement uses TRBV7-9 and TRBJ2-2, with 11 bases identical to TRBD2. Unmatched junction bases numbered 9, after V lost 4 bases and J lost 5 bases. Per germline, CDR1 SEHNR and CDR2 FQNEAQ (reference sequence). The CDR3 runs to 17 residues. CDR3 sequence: CASSSHPGTSGTGELFF. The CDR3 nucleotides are TGTGCCAGCAGCTCTCACCCCGGGACTAGCGGAACCGGGGAGCTGTTTTTT. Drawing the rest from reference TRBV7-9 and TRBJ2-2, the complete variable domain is DTGVSQNPRHKITKRGQNVTFRCDPISEHNRLYWYRQTLGQGPEFLTYFQNEAQLEKSRLLSDRFSAERPKGSFSTLEIQRTEQGDSAMYLCASSSHPGTSGTGELFFGEGSRLTVL.

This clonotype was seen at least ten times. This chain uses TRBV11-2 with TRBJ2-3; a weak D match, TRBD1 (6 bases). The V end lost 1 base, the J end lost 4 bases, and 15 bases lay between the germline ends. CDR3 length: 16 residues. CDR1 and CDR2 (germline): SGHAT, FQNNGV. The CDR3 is CASSLVLAGAADTQYF. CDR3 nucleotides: TGTGCCAGCAGCTTAGTTTTGGCAGGGGCGGCAGATACGCAGTATTTT.

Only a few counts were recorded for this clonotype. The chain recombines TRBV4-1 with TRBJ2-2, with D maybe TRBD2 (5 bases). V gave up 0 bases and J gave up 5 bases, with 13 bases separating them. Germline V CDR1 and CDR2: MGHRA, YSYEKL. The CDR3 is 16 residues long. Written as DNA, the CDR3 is TGCGCCAGCAGCCAAGAGCTACGGGGATATACCGGGGAGCTGTTTTTT. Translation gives CASSQELRGYTGELFF.

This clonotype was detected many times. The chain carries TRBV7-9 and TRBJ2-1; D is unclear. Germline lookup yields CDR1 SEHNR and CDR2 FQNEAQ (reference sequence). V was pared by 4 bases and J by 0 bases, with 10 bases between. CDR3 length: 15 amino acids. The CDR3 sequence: CASSSSESSYNEQFF. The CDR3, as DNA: TGTGCCAGCAGCTCTTCAGAATCCTCCTACAATGAGCAGTTCTTC.

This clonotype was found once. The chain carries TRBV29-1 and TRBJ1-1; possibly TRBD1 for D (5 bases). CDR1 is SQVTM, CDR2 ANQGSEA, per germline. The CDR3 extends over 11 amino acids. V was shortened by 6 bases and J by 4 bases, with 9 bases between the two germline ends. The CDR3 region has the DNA TGCAGCGTCCCGGGGCGCACTGAAGCTTTCTTT. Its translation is CSVPGRTEAFF. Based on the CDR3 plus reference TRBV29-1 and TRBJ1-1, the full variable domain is SAVISQKPSRDICQRGTSLTIQCQVDSQVTMMFWYRQQPGQSLTLIATANQGSEATYESGFVIDKFPISRPNLTFSTLTVSNMSPEDSSIYLCSVPGRTEAFFGQGTRLTVV.

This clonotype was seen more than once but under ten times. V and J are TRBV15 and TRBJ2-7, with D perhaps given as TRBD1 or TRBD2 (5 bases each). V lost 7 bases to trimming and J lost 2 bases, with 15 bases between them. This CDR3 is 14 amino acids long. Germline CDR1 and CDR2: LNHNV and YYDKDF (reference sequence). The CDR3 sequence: CATTRGVGAYEQYF. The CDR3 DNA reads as TGTGCCACCACCCGAGGGGTGGGGGCCTACGAGCAGTACTTC. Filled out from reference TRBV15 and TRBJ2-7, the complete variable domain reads DAMVIQNPRYQVTQFGKPVTLSCSQTLNHNVMYWYQQKSSQAPKLLFHYYDKDFNNEADTPDNFQSRRPNTSFCFLDIRSPGLGDTAMYLCATTRGVGAYEQYFGPGTRLTVT.

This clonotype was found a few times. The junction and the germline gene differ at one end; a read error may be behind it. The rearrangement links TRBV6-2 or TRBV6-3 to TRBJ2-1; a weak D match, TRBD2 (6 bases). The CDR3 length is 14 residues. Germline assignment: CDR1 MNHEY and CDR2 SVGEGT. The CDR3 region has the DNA TGTGCCAGCAGCTACTTACGGGGAGGCGATGAGCAGTTCTTC. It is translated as CASSYLRGGDEQFF.

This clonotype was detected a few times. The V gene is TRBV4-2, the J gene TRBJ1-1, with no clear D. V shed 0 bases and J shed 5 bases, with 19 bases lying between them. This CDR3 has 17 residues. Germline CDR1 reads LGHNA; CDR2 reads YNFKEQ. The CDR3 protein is CASSQEPLNRRRTEAFF. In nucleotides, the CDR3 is TGTGCCAGCAGCCAAGAACCCCTTAACCGCAGGAGGACTGAAGCTTTCTTT.

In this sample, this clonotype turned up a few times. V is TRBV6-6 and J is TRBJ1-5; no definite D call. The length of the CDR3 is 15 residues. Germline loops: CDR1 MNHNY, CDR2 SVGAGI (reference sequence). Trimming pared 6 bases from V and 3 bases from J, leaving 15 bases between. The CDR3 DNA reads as TGTGCCAGCAGCCCAGCGGTAGGGTCCAATCAGCCCCAGCATTTT. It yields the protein CASSPAVGSNQPQHF.

CDR3 loop: CAILRADEQFF. CDR3 sequence (DNA): TGTGCCATATTAAGGGCAGATGAGCAGTTCTTC. The V and J genes are TRBV10-3 and TRBJ2-1; D uncertain. Per the germline V gene, CDR1 is ENHRY and CDR2 is SYGVKD. CDR3 length equals 11 residues. The ends were cut back, 9 bases at V and 8 bases at J, with 11 bases in the middle.

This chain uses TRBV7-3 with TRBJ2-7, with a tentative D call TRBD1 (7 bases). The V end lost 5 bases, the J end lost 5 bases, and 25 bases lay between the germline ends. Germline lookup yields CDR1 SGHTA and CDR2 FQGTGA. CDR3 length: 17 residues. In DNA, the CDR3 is TGTGCCAGCAGCGGAGGGGGCAACCACCTAAAATGCCACGAGCAGTACGTC. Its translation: CASSGGGNHLKCHEQYV.

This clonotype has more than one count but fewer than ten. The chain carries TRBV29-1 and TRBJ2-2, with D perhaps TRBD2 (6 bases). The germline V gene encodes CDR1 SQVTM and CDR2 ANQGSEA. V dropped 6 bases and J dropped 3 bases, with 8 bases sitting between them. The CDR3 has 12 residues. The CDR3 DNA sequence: TGCAGCGTCCGGGACTACACCGGGGAGCTGTTTTTT. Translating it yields CSVRDYTGELFF.

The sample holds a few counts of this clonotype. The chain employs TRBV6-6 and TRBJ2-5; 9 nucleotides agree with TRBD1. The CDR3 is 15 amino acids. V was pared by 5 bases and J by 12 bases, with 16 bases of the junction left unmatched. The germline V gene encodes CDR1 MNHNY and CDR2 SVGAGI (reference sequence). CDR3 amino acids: CASSPWTGDMFGKYF. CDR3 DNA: TGTGCCAGCAGTCCTTGGACAGGGGATATGTTTGGGAAGTACTTC.

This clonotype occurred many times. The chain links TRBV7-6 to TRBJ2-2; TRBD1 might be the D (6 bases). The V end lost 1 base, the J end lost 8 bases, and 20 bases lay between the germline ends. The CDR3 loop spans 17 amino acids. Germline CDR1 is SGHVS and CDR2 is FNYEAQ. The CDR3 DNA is TGTGCCAGCAGCTTAGAAAAAGGGGGAGTAGCGACTGGGGAGCTGTTTTTT. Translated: CASSLEKGGVATGELFF.

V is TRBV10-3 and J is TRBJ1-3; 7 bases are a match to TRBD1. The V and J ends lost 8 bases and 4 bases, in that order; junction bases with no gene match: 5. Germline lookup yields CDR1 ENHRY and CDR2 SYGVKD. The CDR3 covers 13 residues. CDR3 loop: CAILDRDGNTIYF. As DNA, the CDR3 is TGTGCCATCCTCGACAGGGACGGAAACACCATATATTTT.